Shown below are 26 T cell receptor beta chains from a single sample sequenced in a study of blood T cell repertoires in COVID-19. Profiled with immunoSEQ multiplex PCR; TCRdb holds only in-frame clones, not every one. The sample lists 450,000 or so clones, roughly 89% occurring once. The sample consisted of peripheral blood. The receptors shown here come from a man younger than 30 with COVID-19, enrolled during active disease.

J is TRBJ2-2 and V is TRBV29-1, with D hard to call. CDR3 length: 13 residues. Germline CDR1 is SQVTM and CDR2 is ANQGSEA. Trimming removed 2 bases from V and 0 bases from J, with 4 bases in between. The CDR3 is CSVEPANTGELFF. The CDR3 DNA reads as TGCAGCGTTGAACCAGCGAACACCGGGGAGCTGTTTTTT.

This clone has only a few counts. The rearrangement joins TRBV19 to TRBJ1-1, with 7 positions matching TRBD1. Germline values: CDR1 LNHDA, CDR2 SQIVND (reference sequence). J lost 0 bases, V lost 4 bases, and 2 bases had no gene match. The CDR3 has 14 residues. The CDR3 sequence: CASSRTGVNTEAFF. DNA of the CDR3: TGTGCCAGTAGTAGAACAGGGGTGAACACTGAAGCTTTCTTT. The variable domain in full, with the rest retrieved from reference TRBV19 and TRBJ1-1, is DGGITQSPKYLFRKEGQNVTLSCEQNLNHDAMYWYRQDPGQGLRLIYYSQIVNDFQKGDIAEGYSVSREKKESFPLTVTSAQKNPTAFYLCASSRTGVNTEAFFGQGTRLTVV.

The CDR3 region has the DNA TGTGCCAGCAGGGCGGACAGACTGAACACTGAAGCTTTCTTT. Its protein product is CASRADRLNTEAFF. This chain uses TRBV6-5 with TRBJ1-1, with D possibly TRBD1 on 6 matching bases. This CDR3 is 14 amino acids long. Per the germline V gene, CDR1 is MNHEY and CDR2 is SVGAGI. V dropped 6 bases and J dropped 0 bases, with 11 bases sitting between them.

The V and J genes are TRBV29-1 and TRBJ2-3, with 8 bases fitting TRBD2. The CDR3 sequence is 13 residues long. Germline-derived CDR1 and CDR2 are SQVTM and ANQGSEA. The junction had 9 bases not matched to a gene; V was cut back by 7 bases and J by 6 bases. The CDR3: CSGGTRVTDTQYF. CDR3 DNA sequence: TGCAGCGGCGGGACTAGGGTTACGGATACGCAGTATTTT.

The chain joins TRBV7-8 to TRBJ2-7, with D perhaps matching TRBD1 (5 bases). V gave up 0 bases and J gave up 3 bases, with 18 bases separating them. Germline lookup yields CDR1 SGHVS and CDR2 FQNEAQ. This CDR3 comprises 17 residues. CDR3 bases: TGTGCCAGCAGCTTAGCTCAATTGGCAGGGCCGTTCTACGAGCAGTACTTC. Protein product: CASSLAQLAGPFYEQYF. Based on the CDR3 plus reference TRBV7-8 and TRBJ2-7, the full variable domain is GAGVSQSPRYKVAKRGQDVALRCDPISGHVSLFWYQQALGQGPEFLTYFQNEAQLDKSGLPSDRFFAERPEGSVSTLKIQRTQQEDSAVYLCASSLAQLAGPFYEQYFGPGTRLTVT.

The chain carries TRBV7-2 and TRBJ1-6; D call uncertain. With 1 base removed from V and 3 bases from J, the gap between germline ends came to 7 bases. Germline V gives CDR1 SGHTA, CDR2 FQGNSA. The CDR3 runs 15 residues. For the CDR3, the DNA is TGTGCCAGCAGCTTAGGTCACTTCTATAATTCACCCCTCCACTTT. Its translation: CASSLGHFYNSPLHF.

The table lists this clone with many counts. The chain carries TRBV15 and TRBJ1-5, with D hard to call. V lost 5 bases and J lost 10, with 9 bases in between. The CDR3 has 11 amino acids. Germline loops: CDR1 LNHNV, CDR2 YYDKDF (reference sequence). This chain's CDR3 is CATSGLGPQHF. CDR3 bases: TGTGCCACCAGCGGTCTTGGCCCCCAGCATTTT.

The V call is TRBV11-2, the J call TRBJ1-4; D may be TRBD1 (6 bases). V dropped 5 bases and J dropped 5 bases, with 12 bases sitting between them. This CDR3 comprises 14 residues. Germline CDR1 is SGHAT and CDR2 is FQNNGV. CDR3 sequence (DNA): TGTGCCAGCAGCCGCACAGGGTTCAATGAAAAACTGTTTTTT. Translation: CASSRTGFNEKLFF.

This clone was seen a few times. V and J are TRBV6-5 and TRBJ2-1; D is possibly TRBD1 (5 bases). V dropped 0 bases and J dropped 4 bases, with 10 bases sitting between them. The CDR3 loop spans 15 amino acids. Per germline, CDR1 MNHEY and CDR2 SVGAGI. The CDR3 is CASSYSKGAYNEQFF. CDR3 bases: TGTGCCAGCAGTTACTCGAAAGGGGCTTACAATGAGCAGTTCTTC.

This chain uses TRBV9 with TRBJ2-2; 11 bases fit TRBD2. With V trimmed by 0 bases and J by 6 bases, 10 bases remained unmatched. The CDR3 has 18 residues. Germline V gene sequence: CDR1 SGDLS, CDR2 YYNGEE. The CDR3 bases are TGTGCCAGCAGCGTAGGAGGGAGGGGGACTAGCGGCGCCGGGGAGCTGTTTTTT. This gives the protein CASSVGGRGTSGAGELFF.

V and J are TRBV24-1 and TRBJ2-3, with TRBD2 identical over 10 bases. CDR1 KGHDR and CDR2 SFDVKD come from the germline V gene. J lost 1 base, V lost 3 bases, and 3 bases had no gene match. The CDR3 length is 16 residues. This CDR3 reads CATSDPGTSGTDTQYF. DNA of the CDR3: TGTGCCACCAGTGATCCCGGGACTAGCGGCACAGATACGCAGTATTTT.

The gene calls are TRBV3-1 (or the pseudogene TRBV3-2) and TRBJ2-7, with 8 bases that match TRBD2. Germline V gives CDR1 LGHDT, CDR2 YNNKEL (reference sequence). The length of the CDR3 is 17 residues. The V gene end was trimmed by 4 bases and the J gene end by 4 bases; junction bases not matched to a gene: 15. The DNA of the CDR3 is TGTGCCAGCAGCCCAACACGTAGCGGGATCACGAATTACGAGCAGTACTTC. Protein product: CASSPTRSGITNYEQYF.

The gene calls are TRBV6-6 and TRBJ1-1, with D hard to call. Per germline, CDR1 MNHNY and CDR2 SVGAGI (reference sequence). This CDR3 spans 12 amino acids. The V end was cut by 7 bases, the J end by 4 bases, with 10 bases between. The chain's CDR3 is CASKEGGTEAFF. For the CDR3, the DNA is TGTGCCAGCAAGGAGGGCGGCACTGAAGCTTTCTTT.

The V call is TRBV19, the J call TRBJ1-1; D not resolved. The germline V gene encodes CDR1 LNHDA and CDR2 SQIVND (reference sequence). The CDR3 runs 14 residues. Between the trimmed V and J ends, which lost 1 base and 10 bases, there was a span of 16 bases. Here the CDR3 reads CASSIVGITSGAFF. DNA of the CDR3: TGTGCCAGTAGTATAGTTGGCATAACCTCGGGAGCTTTCTTT. The complete variable domain, with remaining parts taken from reference TRBV19 and TRBJ1-1, reads DGGITQSPKYLFRKEGQNVTLSCEQNLNHDAMYWYRQDPGQGLRLIYYSQIVNDFQKGDIAEGYSVSREKKESFPLTVTSAQKNPTAFYLCASSIVGITSGAFFGQGTRLTVV.

The chain is built from TRBV5-5 and TRBJ2-5; D is possibly TRBD2 (6 bases). Per the germline V gene, CDR1 is SGHKS and CDR2 is YYEKEE (reference sequence). V was shortened by 7 bases and J by 5 bases, with 15 bases between the two germline ends. This CDR3 comprises 13 residues. The CDR3 loop reads CASGRTVEETQYF. The CDR3 region has the DNA TGTGCCAGCGGGAGGACGGTGGAGGAGACCCAGTACTTC.

V gene TRBV24-1 combines with J gene TRBJ2-3, with 14 bases aligning to TRBD2. Germline CDR1 and CDR2: KGHDR and SFDVKD. V dropped 1 base and J dropped 6; count of bases not matched to a gene: 8. The CDR3 totals 18 residues. CDR3 sequence reads: CATSDFGGLAGDPDTQYF. CDR3 DNA: TGTGCCACCAGTGATTTTGGGGGACTAGCGGGAGATCCCGATACGCAGTATTTT.

The chain joins TRBV11-3 to TRBJ2-2, with D uncertain. Germline V gene lookup returns CDR1 SGHNT and CDR2 YENEEA. Trimming removed 5 bases at V and 6 bases at J, with 10 bases between. This CDR3 is built from 13 residues. The CDR3 is CASSPTTPGELFF. CDR3 in DNA: TGTGCCAGCAGCCCCACTACTCCCGGGGAGCTGTTTTTT.

V gene TRBV2 combines with J gene TRBJ1-5; TRBD1 might be the D (6 bases). This CDR3 contains 16 residues. Deletions cut 4 bases from V and 6 bases from J, with 19 bases between. From germline, CDR1 is SNHLY and CDR2 FYNNEI. The DNA of the CDR3 is TGTGCCAGCAGTGGAACCTACAGGGAAAAGGGTCAGCCCCAGCATTTT. Protein product: CASSGTYREKGQPQHF.

The V gene is TRBV7-2, the J gene TRBJ1-5; 7 nucleotides match TRBD1. Germline loops: CDR1 SGHTA, CDR2 FQGNSA. The CDR3 has 13 residues. J lost 6 bases, V lost 4 bases, and 3 bases had no gene match. DNA for the CDR3: TGTGCCAGCAGCTATTCAGGGGGTCAGCCCCAGCATTTT. This sequence encodes CASSYSGGQPQHF.

The chain joins TRBV5-1 to TRBJ2-5, with 7 bases identical to TRBD1. Looked up from germline, CDR1 is SGHRS and CDR2 is YFSETQ. The CDR3 loop spans 15 amino acids. Trimming removed 2 bases from V and 5 bases from J; junction bases left unmatched: 9. The CDR3 protein is CASSLQGSGAETQYF. The CDR3 DNA is TGCGCCAGCAGCTTACAGGGGAGTGGCGCGGAGACCCAGTACTTC.

The chain is built from TRBV14 and TRBJ1-1; TRBD1 agrees at 8 bases. The CDR3 totals 16 residues. Germline lookup yields CDR1 SGHDN and CDR2 FVKESK. Unmatched junction bases numbered 9, after V lost 2 bases and J lost 4 bases. The CDR3 coding sequence is TGTGCCAGCAGCCAACCCGACAGGGGATGGGGCACTGAAGCTTTCTTT. Amino acids: CASSQPDRGWGTEAFF.

The V gene is TRBV15, the J gene TRBJ2-6; a weak D match, TRBD2 (6 bases). Trimming removed 0 bases at V and 0 bases at J, with 12 bases between. The CDR3 loop spans 18 amino acids. Germline values: CDR1 LNHNV, CDR2 YYDKDF (reference sequence). This CDR3 reads CATSRDYLGGSGANVLTF. The CDR3 bases are TGTGCCACCAGCAGAGATTATTTGGGGGGCTCTGGGGCCAACGTCCTGACTTTC.

The chain links TRBV6-5 to TRBJ1-6; D is perhaps TRBD1 (5 bases). Looked up from germline, CDR1 is MNHEY and CDR2 is SVGAGI. The CDR3 has 14 residues. Trimming removed 3 bases at V and 10 bases at J, with 13 bases between. Here the CDR3 reads CASSYDGAMSPLHF. The CDR3, as DNA: TGTGCCAGCAGTTATGATGGGGCTATGTCACCCCTCCACTTT.

The chain employs TRBV21-1 and TRBJ1-5; no DNA check was done on the table's D call, TRBD1. TRBV21-1 is recorded as a pseudogene. The CDR3 is made up of 18 amino acids. The CDR3 protein is CASSISPDRGFPDQPQHF. DNA of the CDR3: TGTGCCAGCAGCATCTCACCGGACAGGGGGTTCCCGGATCAGCCCCAGCATTTT.

A single count supports this clone. CDR3: CASSKTGEGTEAFF. CDR3 nucleotides: TGTGCCAGCAGCAAGACAGGGGAGGGCACTGAAGCTTTCTTT. The rearrangement uses TRBV7-2 and TRBJ1-1, with 8 positions matching TRBD1. The CDR3 loop spans 14 amino acids. Germline V gives CDR1 SGHTA, CDR2 FQGNSA. The V gene end was trimmed by 5 bases and the J gene end by 4 bases; junction bases not matched to a gene: 6.

The rearrangement joins TRBV11-2 to TRBJ2-1; 10 bases are shared with TRBD1. The CDR3 has 16 amino acids. The germline V gene has CDR1 SGHAT and CDR2 FQNNGV. V gave up 5 bases and J gave up 0 bases; unmatched junction bases: 4. CDR3: CASSRRDRGSYNEQFF. Here the CDR3 DNA reads TGTGCCAGCAGCCGCCGGGACAGGGGCTCCTACAATGAGCAGTTCTTC.